This record concerns one T cell receptor (beta chain) sequence. Generated by immunoSEQ multiplex PCR, the TCRdb table keeps only in-frame clones and is missing some. Counted here are roughly 1,800,000 clones, about 95% occurring once; the ten biggest clones make up more than 0.9%. These data are taken from a study of shared clonotypes between healthy human individuals. Terminally differentiated effector memory CD45RA+ cells were left out of the naive CD8 fraction, which was CD45RO-negative and positively selected for CCR7. Recent vaccinations or acute infections were absent in the healthy HIV-negative adult donors. Trimming pared 7 bases from V and 0 bases from J, leaving 12 bases between. The CDR3 has 14 residues. CDR1 is LNHDA and CDR2 is SQIVND in the germline V gene (reference sequence).

The chain joins TRBV19 to TRBJ1-2; the D gene is possibly TRBD1 (6 bases). Sequencing used naive CD8+ T cells sorted from blood. This receptor was taken from a man aged 18 to 35 in good health. CDR3 sequence: CASIAGASNYGYTF. The DNA of the CDR3 is TGTGCCAGTATAGCGGGGGCTTCTAACTATGGCTACACCTTC.